This T cell receptor beta chain was identified during a study of blood T cells in healthy people across ages. General study points: Diversity figures derived from one million T cells were judged to underestimate the true value. In these data, TCR beta diversity tracked strongly with naive T cell percentage.

As for this clonotype: Its antigen remains unidentified.

The V gene's germline CDR1 is MNHEY and CDR2 SVGAGI. CDR3 size: 17 residues. V was clipped by 4 bases and J by 7 bases; unmatched bases: 18. Primers used in a second PCR of roughly 6 to 11 cycles were a sample-barcoded 5' primer and a J-beta primer mix. In TCRdb, the 5' RACE reads were re-called with MiXCR into one record per CDR3 protein. The sample holds 1.4 million to 1.5 million distinct CDR3 sequences; approximately 38% are singletons and the top ten take roughly 7.9%. A minimum of 6 micrograms of total RNA was extracted per sample. The rearrangement uses TRBV6-5 and TRBJ1-2; 7 positions match TRBD1. The TCR originated in a woman aged 18-29 years in good health. The sequencing input was blood. The CDR3 is CASSSEVGTAIRPGYTF. The CDR3 nucleotides are TGTGCCAGCAGTTCTGAAGTCGGGACAGCCATCCGGCCTGGCTACACCTTC.